These T cell receptor beta chains were read from a single sample in a study of T cells in narcolepsy. TCRdb's copy holds only in-frame clones and misses some; the assay was immunoSEQ multiplex PCR. The repertoire holds tens of thousands of clones, with roughly 83% as singletons. The sequencing sample was made of CD45RA- memory CD4+ T cells from PBMCs. These receptors originate from a human donor with narcolepsy. CDR3s include the opening cysteine and the closing phenylalanine or tryptophan. The D gene is left open where the match is weak. Expanded clones are given a class, and other clones once, few, many or no size at all.

d_gene	v_gene	j_gene	abundance	CDR3aa	CDR3nt
NA	TRBV28	TRBJ1-2	NA	CASSPRTALWDGYTF	TGTGCCAGCAGTCCACGGACAGCCCTTTGGGATGGCTACACCTTC
NA	TRBV12-5	TRBJ2-7	NA	CASGFTGSRREQYF	TGTGCTAGTGGTTTTACAGGGAGTCGACGGGAGCAGTACTTC
NA	TRBV19	TRBJ2-6	NA	CASCGALVSGANVLTF	TGTGCCAGTTGCGGGGCGTTAGTCTCTGGGGCCAACGTCCTGACTTTC
NA	TRBV19	TRBJ2-2	few	CASKVATGELFF	TGTGCCAGTAAGGTAGCGACCGGGGAGCTGTTTTTT
TRBD1	TRBV27	TRBJ1-6	few	CASSSGTGGNSPLHF	TGTGCCAGCAGTTCCGGGACAGGGGGAAATTCACCCCTCCACTTT
NA	TRBV19	TRBJ1-5	NA	CASNGGPLSNQPQHF	TGTGCCAGTAACGGGGGGCCCCTGAGCAATCAGCCCCAGCATTTT
NA	TRBV4-1	TRBJ2-7	NA	CASSQDQQRYEQYF	TGCGCCAGCAGCCAAGATCAGCAGCGCTACGAGCAGTACTTC
TRBD1	TRBV4-1	TRBJ1-2	NA	CASSQAGRPWGQTTNYGYTF	TGCGCCAGCAGCCAAGCTGGGAGGCCTTGGGGACAGACAACTAACTATGGCTACACCTTC
TRBD1	TRBV9	TRBJ2-2	NA	CASSTRQGARLDTGELFF	TGTGCCAGCAGCACTAGACAGGGGGCGCGTCTGGACACCGGGGAGCTGTTTTTT
NA	TRBV7-9	TRBJ1-3	NA	CASSLDNTGNTIYF	TGTGCCAGCAGCTTAGACAACACTGGAAACACCATATATTTT
TRBD1	TRBV15	TRBJ2-6	NA	CATSRAGTGSSGANVLTF	TGTGCCACCAGCAGAGCCGGGACAGGGTCCTCTGGGGCCAACGTCCTGACTTTC
NA	TRBV6-4	TRBJ2-7	NA	CASIRARIEQYF	TGTGCCAGCATTAGGGCCAGGATCGAGCAGTACTTC
NA	TRBV5-1	TRBJ2-7	NA	CASSQGLYEQYF	TGCGCCAGCAGCCAGGGACTGTACGAGCAGTACTTC
NA	TRBV19	TRBJ2-4	NA	CASRDSLAKNIQYF	TGTGCCAGTAGGGACAGCCTAGCCAAAAACATTCAGTACTTC
TRBD2	TRBV4-1	TRBJ2-3	NA	CASSQEALATDTQYF	TGCGCCAGCAGCCAAGAGGCACTAGCGACAGATACGCAGTATTTT
TRBD1	TRBV7-9	TRBJ1-2	NA	CASSLENGQGYYGYTF	TGTGCCAGCAGCTTAGAGAACGGACAGGGTTACTATGGCTACACCTTC
NA	TRBV2	TRBJ2-6	NA	CASSEGLSGANVLTF	TGTGCCAGCAGTGAGGGCTTGAGTGGGGCCAACGTCCTGACTTTC
NA	TRBV6-6	TRBJ2-7	NA	CASSIRAVEQYF	TGTGCCAGCAGTATAAGGGCAGTCGAGCAGTACTTC
NA	TRBV9	TRBJ2-5	NA	CASSVTLNGETQYF	TGTGCCAGCAGCGTAACTTTGAACGGAGAGACCCAGTACTTC
NA	TRBV5-6	TRBJ1-4	NA	CASSLGQNEKLFF	TGTGCCAGCAGCCTAGGACAGAATGAAAAACTGTTTTTT
NA	TRBV2	TRBJ2-5	NA	CASKGPFQETQYF	TGTGCCAGCAAGGGACCATTCCAAGAGACCCAGTACTTC
NA	TRBV2	TRBJ2-7	NA	CASSGSGFKQYF	TGTGCCAGCAGTGGGTCGGGGTTCAAGCAGTACTTC
NA	TRBV19	TRBJ1-1	NA	CASSTQGGTEAFF	TGTGCCAGTAGCACTCAAGGGGGAACTGAAGCTTTCTTT
TRBD1	TRBV27	TRBJ1-2	NA	CASALRTGSYGYTF	TGTGCCAGCGCTCTGAGGACAGGCAGCTATGGCTACACCTTC
TRBD2	TRBV29-1	TRBJ2-7	NA	CSVVISGRYEQYF	TGCAGCGTCGTTATCAGCGGGAGGTATGAGCAGTACTTC
TRBD1	TRBV7-9	TRBJ1-1	NA	CASSPDRGEAFF	TGTGCCAGCAGCCCGGACAGGGGTGAAGCTTTCTTT
TRBD1	TRBV15	TRBJ1-2	NA	CATSEGSGQGARGYTF	TGTGCCACCAGCGAGGGGTCGGGACAGGGGGCGCGTGGCTACACCTTC
TRBD1	TRBV7-2	TRBJ1-6	NA	CASSHVTGTHNSPLHF	TGTGCCAGCAGCCACGTGACAGGGACTCATAATTCACCCCTCCACTTT
NA	TRBV7-2	TRBJ1-2	NA	CASSLQLQYGYTF	TGTGCCAGCAGCTTGCAGCTTCAATATGGCTACACCTTC
NA	TRBV28	TRBJ1-1	NA	CASSLGRGLYTEAFF	TGTGCCAGCAGTCTGGGTCGGGGGTTGTACACTGAAGCTTTCTTT
TRBD2	TRBV5-1	TRBJ2-3	NA	CASSLGLAGGTDTQYF	TGCGCCAGCAGCTTGGGACTAGCGGGAGGCACAGATACGCAGTATTTT
NA	TRBV6-1	TRBJ1-1	NA	CASRLSTNTEAFF	TGTGCCAGCAGGTTGTCGACGAACACTGAAGCTTTCTTT
NA	TRBV6-4	TRBJ2-3	NA	CASSDSVGTTQYF	TGTGCCAGCAGTGACTCGGTAGGCACTACGCAGTATTTT
TRBD1	TRBV28	TRBJ1-1	NA	CASSFRTGSTEAFF	TGTGCCAGCAGTTTCAGGACAGGTAGTACTGAAGCTTTCTTT
NA	TRBV7-2	TRBJ1-2	NA	CASSLDQGPNYGYTF	TGTGCCAGCAGCTTAGACCAGGGGCCTAACTATGGCTACACCTTC
NA	TRBV15	TRBJ2-2	NA	CATRVTGSLSGELFF	TGTGCCACCAGGGTGACCGGGAGTCTAAGCGGGGAGCTGTTTTTT
TRBD1	TRBV5-1	TRBJ2-2	NA	CASSPGTANTGELFF	TGCGCCAGCAGCCCCGGGACAGCAAACACCGGGGAGCTGTTTTTT
TRBD2	TRBV7-9	TRBJ2-7	NA	CASSLASGVYYEQYF	TGTGCCAGCAGCTTAGCTAGCGGGGTCTACTACGAGCAGTACTTC
NA	TRBV7-2	TRBJ1-1	NA	CASSLKGSSEAFF	TGTGCCAGCAGCTTAAAAGGATCTTCTGAAGCTTTCTTT
TRBD2	TRBV10-2	TRBJ2-1	NA	CASSEGLATDEQFF	TGCGCCAGCAGTGAGGGACTAGCGACGGATGAGCAGTTCTTC
NA	TRBV28	TRBJ2-3	NA	CASSTPSDTQYF	TGTGCCAGCAGTACCCCGTCAGATACGCAGTATTTT
NA	TRBV4-2	TRBJ2-3	NA	CASSQAAAEKKTSTDTQYF	TGTGCCAGCAGCCAGGCAGCGGCGGAAAAGAAGACTAGCACAGATACGCAGTATTTT
NA	TRBV29-1	TRBJ2-5	NA	CSVGQPGGETQYF	TGCAGCGTAGGACAGCCTGGAGGAGAGACCCAGTACTTC
NA	TRBV11-2	TRBJ2-7	NA	CASSLHYEQYF	TGTGCCAGCAGCTTACATTACGAGCAGTACTTC
NA	TRBV2	TRBJ1-5	NA	CASSVRTVSNQPQHF	TGTGCCAGCAGTGTGAGAACAGTTAGCAATCAGCCCCAGCATTTT